One sample yielded the 18 T cell receptor beta chains listed below, sequenced in a study of cytomegalovirus exposure and HLA in healthy donors. PCR was performed using 60 Vbeta and 13 Jbeta primers. Measured with immunoSEQ multiplex PCR; TCRdb has only the in-frame clones, and not every one. The sample lists 60,000 or so clones, approximately 80% occurring once. The sample was PBMCs. Receptors originate from a female donor in good health and CMV-seronegative.

CDR3 nucleotides: TGTGCCAGCAGCCCGACCGGGACAGGGAATTCACCCCTCCACTTT. Encoded protein: CASSPTGTGNSPLHF. The J gene is TRBJ1-6, the V gene TRBV13, with TRBD1 matching 9 bases. In germline, CDR1 is PRHDT, CDR2 FYEKMQ (reference sequence). This CDR3 contains 15 residues. V shed 5 bases and J 7 bases; nucleotides not matched to a gene: 6.

This rearrangement joins TRBV7-9 to TRBJ2-1, with 7 positions matching TRBD2. V shed 5 bases, J shed 6 bases, and the junction held 13 bases outside the gene matches. Per the germline V gene, CDR1 is SEHNR and CDR2 is FQNEAQ (reference sequence). The CDR3 runs 16 residues. The CDR3 spells CASSPPAGEEFNEQFF. CDR3 DNA: TGTGCCAGCAGCCCTCCGGCGGGAGAGGAATTCAATGAGCAGTTCTTC.

This chain joins TRBV5-6 and TRBJ1-4; D is ambiguous. This CDR3 is built from 12 residues. With 2 bases removed from V and 12 bases from J, the gap between germline ends came to 11 bases. Germline assignment: CDR1 SGHDT and CDR2 YYEEEE. The CDR3 region is CASSFSHPELFF. The CDR3 DNA sequence: TGTGCCAGCAGCTTTTCACACCCCGAACTGTTTTTT.

V and J are TRBV4-1 and TRBJ1-5, with D possibly being TRBD1 (6 bases). Trimming cost V 0 bases and J 0 bases, with 9 bases left between them. In germline, CDR1 is MGHRA, CDR2 YSYEKL. This CDR3 is 16 amino acids long. As DNA, the CDR3 is TGCGCCAGCAGCCAAGAGGGACAATATAGCAATCAGCCCCAGCATTTT. This encodes CASSQEGQYSNQPQHF.

V is TRBV5-6 and J is TRBJ2-2, with TRBD1 matching 11 bases. Germline V gene sequence: CDR1 SGHDT, CDR2 YYEEEE. Losses at the gene ends were 2 bases for V and 5 bases for J; bases not matched to a gene: 2. The CDR3 has 15 residues. The CDR3 is CASSLGTGGTGELFF. For the CDR3, the DNA is TGTGCCAGCAGCTTAGGGACAGGGGGAACCGGGGAGCTGTTTTTT.

The J gene is TRBJ1-5, the V gene TRBV27, with 9 positions matching TRBD1. CDR1 MNHEY and CDR2 SMNVEV come from the germline V gene (reference sequence). The ends lost 6 bases at V and 7 bases at J; junction bases unmatched: 4. The CDR3 runs to 13 residues. Written as DNA, the CDR3 is TGTGCCAGCAGCTTGGACAGGGGACAGCCCCAGCATTTT. Translation gives CASSLDRGQPQHF.

This clone was picked up a small number of times. The chain joins TRBV4-1 to TRBJ2-7; no reliable D call. With 1 base removed from V and 3 bases from J, the gap between germline ends came to 10 bases. Germline loops: CDR1 MGHRA, CDR2 YSYEKL. The CDR3 consists of 14 residues. The CDR3, as DNA: TGCGCCAGCAGCCAAGGGTATCCAGACTACGAGCAGTACTTC. It is translated as CASSQGYPDYEQYF.

The rearrangement joins TRBV15 to TRBJ1-4; 7 positions agree with TRBD1. Germline V gene sequence: CDR1 LNHNV, CDR2 YYDKDF (reference sequence). The CDR3 spans 15 residues. V gave up 2 bases and J gave up 8 bases; unmatched junction bases: 8. CDR3 protein: CATSRTDRVGEKLFF. For the CDR3, the DNA is TGTGCCACCAGCAGAACAGACAGGGTTGGGGAAAAACTGTTTTTT.

This clone was seen once. The V gene is TRBV28, the J gene TRBJ2-5; no clear D. V gave up 6 bases and J gave up 3 bases, with 14 bases separating them. This CDR3 spans 14 amino acids. Germline V gene data show CDR1 as MDHEN and CDR2 as SYDVKM. Written as DNA, the CDR3 is TGTGCCAGCAGCAAAGGCCCTGAGGAAGAGACCCAGTACTTC. This translates into CASSKGPEEETQYF.

The J gene is TRBJ1-1, the V gene TRBV6-6, with 7 bases lining up with TRBD1. The CDR3 is 13 amino acids. Germline trimming cut 6 bases from V and 6 bases from J; bases unmatched to any gene: 7. Germline CDR1 MNHNY, CDR2 SVGAGI (reference sequence). CDR3 bases: TGTGCCAGCAGCCCGGGACAGCACTCTGAAGCTTTCTTT. Amino acids: CASSPGQHSEAFF.

The V gene is TRBV15, the J gene TRBJ2-7, with D unclear. Trimming pared 1 base from V and 3 bases from J, leaving 13 bases between. The CDR3 covers 15 residues. The germline CDR1 and CDR2 sequences are LNHNV and YYDKDF (reference sequence). The CDR3 sequence is CATSRGGGVGYEQYF. The CDR3 DNA sequence: TGTGCCACCAGCAGAGGCGGCGGTGTCGGCTACGAGCAGTACTTC.

This clone was seen more than once but under ten times. The genes are TRBV2 and TRBJ2-3; 8 bases match TRBD2. The CDR3 extends over 15 amino acids. Germline CDR1 reads SNHLY; CDR2 reads FYNNEI. The V gene end was trimmed by 4 bases and the J gene end by 2 bases; junction bases not matched to a gene: 5. The CDR3 DNA reads TGTGCCAGCAGTGGGAGCGGGAGAATCACAGATACGCAGTATTTT. Protein: CASSGSGRITDTQYF.

In its sample, this clone was seen a few times. This chain uses TRBV5-8 with TRBJ2-3; 13 nucleotides align to TRBD2. J gave up 4 bases and V 5 bases, and 4 bases lay outside the gene matches. CDR1 and CDR2 (germline): SGHTS, YDEGEE. This CDR3 spans 15 amino acids. CDR3 in amino acids: CASSTGTSGADTQYF. CDR3 nucleotide sequence: TGTGCCAGCAGTACCGGGACTAGCGGGGCAGATACGCAGTATTTT.

The V gene is TRBV7-3, the J gene TRBJ2-1, with 7 positions matching TRBD2. Per germline, CDR1 SGHTA and CDR2 FQGTGA. This CDR3 region has 15 residues. Unmatched junction bases numbered 7, after V lost 2 bases and J lost 6 bases. CDR3 amino acids: CASSLSAGPLNEQFF. The CDR3 nucleotides read TGTGCCAGCAGCTTATCAGCGGGACCACTCAATGAGCAGTTCTTC.

This sequence joins TRBV25-1 and TRBJ1-5; D not resolved. The germline V gene has CDR1 MGHDK and CDR2 SYGVNS. Trimming left V 3 bases short and J 4 bases short, with 7 bases between. CDR3 length: 13 residues. The CDR3 DNA sequence: TGTGCCAGCAGTGATCGCACAAATCAGCCCCAGCATTTT. This gives the protein CASSDRTNQPQHF.

The chain has TRBV6-5 and TRBJ1-3, with a tentative D call TRBD1 (6 bases). The V end was cut by 2 bases, the J end by 1 base, with 12 bases between. CDR3 length: 16 amino acids. The V gene's germline CDR1 is MNHEY and CDR2 SVGAGI. The CDR3 DNA sequence: TGTGCCAGCAGTTACGAATCAACAGGGTCTGGAAACACCATATATTTT. It codes for CASSYESTGSGNTIYF.

This clone showed up just a few times. V is TRBV4-1 and J is TRBJ2-4, with 10 bases aligning to TRBD2. This CDR3 region has 16 residues. From germline, CDR1 is MGHRA and CDR2 YSYEKL. With V trimmed by 1 base and J by 6 bases, 6 bases remained unmatched. For the CDR3, the DNA is TGCGCCAGCAGCCAAGGGCTAGCGGGAGAGATAAACATTCAGTACTTC. Residues: CASSQGLAGEINIQYF.

The chain is built from TRBV27 and TRBJ2-1; D possibly corresponds to TRBD2 (5 bases). The V gene's germline CDR1 is MNHEY and CDR2 SMNVEV (reference sequence). This CDR3 contains 13 residues. Between the trimmed V and J ends, which lost 3 bases and 7 bases, there was a span of 10 bases. CDR3 sequence (DNA): TGTGCCAGCAGTTTTCGGCGGAGGAATGAGCAGTTCTTC. It is translated as CASSFRRRNEQFF.